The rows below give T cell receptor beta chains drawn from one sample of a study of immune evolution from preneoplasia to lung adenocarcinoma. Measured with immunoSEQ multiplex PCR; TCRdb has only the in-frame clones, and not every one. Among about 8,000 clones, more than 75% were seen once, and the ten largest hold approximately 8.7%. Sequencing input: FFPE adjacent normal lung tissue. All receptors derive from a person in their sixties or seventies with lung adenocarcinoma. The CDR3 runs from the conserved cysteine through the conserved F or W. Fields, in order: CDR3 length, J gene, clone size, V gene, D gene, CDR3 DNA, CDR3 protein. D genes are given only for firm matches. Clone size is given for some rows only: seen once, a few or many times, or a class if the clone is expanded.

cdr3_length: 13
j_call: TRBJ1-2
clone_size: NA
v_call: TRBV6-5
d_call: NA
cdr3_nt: TGTGCCAGCAGGGTGGGGACGGACTATGGCTACACCTTC
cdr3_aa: CASRVGTDYGYTF

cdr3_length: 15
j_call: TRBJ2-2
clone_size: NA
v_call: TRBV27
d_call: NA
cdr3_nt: TGTGCCAGCAGTTTATCCCCCCTATTGGGCGGGGAGCTGTTTTTT
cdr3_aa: CASSLSPLLGGELFF

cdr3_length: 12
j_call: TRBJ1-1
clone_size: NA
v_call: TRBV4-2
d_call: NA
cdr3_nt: TGTGCCAGCAGCCAAGGGGGAATAGAAGCTTTCTTT
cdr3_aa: CASSQGGIEAFF

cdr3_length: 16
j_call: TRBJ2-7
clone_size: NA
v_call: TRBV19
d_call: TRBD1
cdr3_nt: TGTGCCAGTAGTGGGGGACAGGGGGAGACCTCCTACGAGCAGTACTTC
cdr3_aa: CASSGGQGETSYEQYF

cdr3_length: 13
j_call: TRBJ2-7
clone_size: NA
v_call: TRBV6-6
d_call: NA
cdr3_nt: TGTGCCAGCAGTGGAGTCAGGGAAGGAGAGCAGTACTTC
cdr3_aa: CASSGVREGEQYF

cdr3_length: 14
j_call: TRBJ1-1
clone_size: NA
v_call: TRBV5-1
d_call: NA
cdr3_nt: TGCGCCAGCAGCTTTGGCGGGACATACACTGAAGCTTTCTTT
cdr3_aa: CASSFGGTYTEAFF

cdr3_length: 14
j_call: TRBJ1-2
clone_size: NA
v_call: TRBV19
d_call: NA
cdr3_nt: TGTGCCAGTAGTCCACAGGGATGGTTCGGTGGCTACACCTTC
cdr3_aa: CASSPQGWFGGYTF

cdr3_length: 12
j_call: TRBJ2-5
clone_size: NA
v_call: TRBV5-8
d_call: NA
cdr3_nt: TGTGCCAGCAGGCGGGTTGACGAGACCCAGTACTTC
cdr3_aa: CASRRVDETQYF

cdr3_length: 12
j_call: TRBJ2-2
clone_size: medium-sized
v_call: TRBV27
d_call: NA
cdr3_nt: TGTGCCAGCAGTTCAGGGATCGGGGAGCTGTTTTTT
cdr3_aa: CASSSGIGELFF

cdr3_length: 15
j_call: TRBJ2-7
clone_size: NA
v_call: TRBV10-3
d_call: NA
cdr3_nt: TGTGCCATCGGCTTTCCCGGGTCATCGCCCAACGAGCAGTACTTC
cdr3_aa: CAIGFPGSSPNEQYF

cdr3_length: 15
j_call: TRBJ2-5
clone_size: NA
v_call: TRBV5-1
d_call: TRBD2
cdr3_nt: TGCGCCAGCAGCCTTACGGGAGGGACCCAAGAGACCCAGTACTTC
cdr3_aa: CASSLTGGTQETQYF

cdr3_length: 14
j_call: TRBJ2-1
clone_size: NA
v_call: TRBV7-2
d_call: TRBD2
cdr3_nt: TGTGCCAGCAGCTGGGGACTAGCGACCGATGAGCAGTTCTTC
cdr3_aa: CASSWGLATDEQFF

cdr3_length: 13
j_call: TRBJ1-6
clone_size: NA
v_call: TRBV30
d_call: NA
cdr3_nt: TGTGCCTGGAGTACAGGCTCGAATTCACCCCTCCACTTT
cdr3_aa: CAWSTGSNSPLHF

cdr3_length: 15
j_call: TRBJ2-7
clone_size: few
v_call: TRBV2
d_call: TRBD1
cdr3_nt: TGTGCCAGCCGGGGTGGGGCAGGGGGCTCCTACGAGCAGTACTTC
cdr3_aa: CASRGGAGGSYEQYF

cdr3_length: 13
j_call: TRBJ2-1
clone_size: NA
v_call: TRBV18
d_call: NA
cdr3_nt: TGTGCCAGCTCACCGGGAAGAAACAATGAGCAGTTCTTC
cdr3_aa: CASSPGRNNEQFF

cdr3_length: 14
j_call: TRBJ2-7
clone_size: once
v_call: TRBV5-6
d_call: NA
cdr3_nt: TGTGCCAGCAGGTATCGGGGGGCGTCCTACGAGCAGTACTTC
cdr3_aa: CASRYRGASYEQYF

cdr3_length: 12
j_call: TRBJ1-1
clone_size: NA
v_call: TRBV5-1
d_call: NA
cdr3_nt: TGCGCCAGCAGCTTCCAGGGTCCTGAAGCTTTCTTT
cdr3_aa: CASSFQGPEAFF